Each of the 25 T cell receptor beta chains below was sequenced from the same sample in a study of response to subunit inactivated influenza vaccine. TCRdb passed the RT-PCR reads through MiXCR, listing each CDR3 protein once. The sample lists more than 700,000 distinct CDR3 sequences, 21% occurring once. The specimen was PBMCs from blood, collected roughly 5 days after vaccination. The receptor set was obtained from a middle-aged man who received an inactivated influenza vaccine.

The V call is TRBV20-1, the J call TRBJ2-5; 8 bases are shared with TRBD2. CDR3 length: 15 amino acids. The J segment lost 1 base and the V segment lost 2 bases, leaving 6 bases of the junction unmatched. Germline CDR1 and CDR2: DFQATT and SNEGSKA (reference sequence). The CDR3 reads CSARLTSGSQETQYF. Written as DNA, the CDR3 is TGCAGTGCTAGATTAACTAGCGGCAGCCAAGAGACCCAGTACTTC.

This clonotype was detected a few times. The chain employs TRBV2 and TRBJ2-1; 14 bases agree with TRBD2. CDR3 length: 14 amino acids. After removal of 6 bases from V and 10 bases from J, the junction contained 5 bases not matched to a gene. Per germline, CDR1 SNHLY and CDR2 FYNNEI. The DNA for the CDR3 is TGTGCCAGCAGGATTCGGACTAGCGGGGGGGAGCAGTTCTTC. It specifies CASRIRTSGGEQFF.

This clonotype was observed at least ten times. The J gene is TRBJ1-2, the V gene TRBV20-1; 8 bases agree with TRBD1. V lost 6 bases and J lost 4; bases outside the gene matches: 7. The CDR3 consists of 13 residues. The germline V gene has CDR1 DFQATT and CDR2 SNEGSKA (reference sequence). CDR3 in DNA: TGCAGTGCAGGACAGGGAGTTGGCTATGGCTACACCTTC. Its translation: CSAGQGVGYGYTF.

This clonotype was counted a few times. The J gene is TRBJ2-1, the V gene TRBV9; D is unresolved. The CDR3 has 14 amino acids. V was pared by 0 bases and J by 8 bases, with 12 bases between. Germline CDR1 is SGDLS and CDR2 is YYNGEE. The CDR3 sequence is CASSVETNIDEQFF. DNA of the CDR3: TGTGCCAGCAGCGTAGAAACTAACATAGATGAGCAGTTCTTC.

This clonotype appeared a few times. The chain carries TRBV7-2 and TRBJ2-3; the D is unclear. V was shortened by 8 bases and J by 4 bases, with 7 bases between the two germline ends. The germline CDR1 and CDR2 sequences are SGHTA and FQGNSA. This CDR3 is 11 amino acids long. The CDR3 loop reads CASQSADTQYF. The CDR3 DNA is TGTGCCAGCCAATCGGCAGATACGCAGTATTTT.

This clonotype was found a few times. This chain connects TRBV12-3 or TRBV12-4 to TRBJ2-3, with TRBD2 matching 8 bases. The CDR3 sequence is 19 residues long. V shed 2 bases, J shed 2 bases, and the junction held 15 bases outside the gene matches. The CDR3 DNA is TGTGCCAGCAGTTTATACGGGGTCCGGCGGGGGGACCTCACAGATACGCAGTATTTT. Residues: CASSLYGVRRGDLTDTQYF.

In this sample, this clonotype turned up a few times. The chain employs TRBV12-3 or TRBV12-4 and TRBJ2-1; 8 bases fit TRBD1. This CDR3 region has 14 residues. V gave up 3 bases and J gave up 7 bases; unmatched junction bases: 5. The CDR3 DNA follows: TGTGCCAGCAGTTTTAGCCAGGGGGCAAATGAGCAGTTCTTC. Its protein is CASSFSQGANEQFF.

The chain combines TRBV12-3 or TRBV12-4 with TRBJ2-1, with D possibly being TRBD1 or TRBD2 (5 bases each). Trimming stripped 5 bases from V and 7 bases from J, with 12 bases between. CDR3 length: 13 residues. In nucleotides, the CDR3 is TGTGCCAGCAGTCCCCGGGACCTTAATGAGCAGTTCTTC. This gives the protein CASSPRDLNEQFF.

In its sample, this clonotype was seen many times. This chain joins TRBV12-3 or TRBV12-4 and TRBJ1-2; D is unclear. V lost 1 base and J lost 7, with 13 bases in between. This CDR3 comprises 14 residues. CDR3 in amino acids: CASSLGAVSGGYTF. CDR3 nucleotides: TGTGCCAGCAGTTTAGGGGCAGTCTCCGGTGGCTACACCTTC.

This clonotype was detected only a few times. The chain joins TRBV4-3 to TRBJ2-2; D is possibly TRBD2 (6 bases). The germline V gene has CDR1 LGHNA and CDR2 YSLEER. The V end lost 1 base, the J end lost 6 bases, and 9 bases lay between the germline ends. The CDR3 has 14 amino acids. CDR3 amino acids: CASSQGRAPGELFF. The CDR3, as DNA: TGCGCCAGCAGCCAAGGGAGGGCACCCGGGGAGCTGTTTTTT.

The table lists this clonotype with many counts. This chain connects TRBV5-1 to TRBJ2-2; tentatively, D is TRBD2 (5 bases). Trimming cost V 3 bases and J 4 bases, with 13 bases left between them. There are 15 residues in the CDR3. CDR1 is SGHRS and CDR2 is YFSETQ in the germline V gene. The CDR3 DNA is TGCGCCAGCAGCTCCGAAACTAGTTCCACCGGGGAGCTGTTTTTT. Translated, it gives CASSSETSSTGELFF. Full variable domain (outside the CDR3, taken from reference TRBV5-1 and TRBJ2-2): KAGVTQTPRYLIKTRGQQVTLSCSPISGHRSVSWYQQTPGQGLQFLFEYFSETQRNKGNFPGRFSGRQFSNSRSEMNVSTLELGDSALYLCASSSETSSTGELFFGEGSRLTVL.

Notes on this clonotype: A read error may produce the germline difference seen at one junction end. The chain is built from TRBV4-2 and TRBJ2-5; D is possibly TRBD1 (6 bases). The CDR3 consists of 14 residues. In germline, CDR1 is LGHNA, CDR2 YNFKEQ. The DNA of the CDR3 is TGTGCCAGCGGCCAGGGGCGGGTACAAGAGACCCAGTACTTC. This translates into CASGQGRVQETQYF.

This clonotype was seen more than once but under ten times. This rearrangement joins TRBV5-1 to TRBJ1-6; 8 nucleotides agree with TRBD1. The germline CDR1 and CDR2 sequences are SGHRS and YFSETQ. After removal of 4 bases from V and 9 bases from J, the junction contained 9 bases not matched to a gene. CDR3 length: 15 residues. The DNA for the CDR3 is TGCGCCAGCAGCCCCGAAGGACAGGGCGGTTCACCCCTCCACTTT. Protein product: CASSPEGQGGSPLHF.

This clonotype appeared many times. The CDR3 DNA follows: TGCAGTGCTTTCAACGCCGGGACTTTAGAGACCCAGTACTTC. Translation gives CSAFNAGTLETQYF. The V gene is TRBV20-1, the J gene TRBJ2-5, with D tentatively TRBD2 (6 bases). V was clipped by 5 bases and J by 4 bases, with 17 bases between them. This CDR3 has 14 residues. Germline CDR1 is DFQATT and CDR2 is SNEGSKA (reference sequence).

The V and J genes are TRBV21-1 and TRBJ2-3; the table gives TRBD2 as D, unverified against the DNA. TRBV21-1 is listed as a pseudogene. This CDR3 comprises 15 residues. CDR3: CARGGFGPSQNTQYF. The CDR3 bases are TGTGCCAGGGGGGGATTTGGACCCTCCCAGAATACGCAGTATTTT.

On this clonotype itself: Possible read error: a much larger clone is one base away. The chain employs TRBV7-9 and TRBJ2-2; D is possibly TRBD1 or TRBD2 (6 bases each). The CDR3 length is 13 residues. The germline gives CDR1 SEHNR, CDR2 FQNEAQ (reference sequence). V lost 6 bases to trimming and J lost 10 bases, with 15 bases between them. CDR3 in DNA: TGTGCCAGCAGGACGGAGGGGGACGAGGAGCTGTTTTTT. It translates to CASRTEGDEELFF.

The gene calls are TRBV10-3 and TRBJ1-2; D remains unclear. V was shortened by 3 bases and J by 6 bases, with 14 bases between the two germline ends. This CDR3 contains 14 residues. Germline V gives CDR1 ENHRY, CDR2 SYGVKD. As DNA, the CDR3 is TGTGCCATCAGTGACCCTCCGAAAGGCCATGGCTACACCTTC. As protein: CAISDPPKGHGYTF.

This clonotype was detected ten times or more. The chain couples TRBV7-9 to TRBJ2-1; D is perhaps TRBD2 (6 bases). This CDR3 region has 15 residues. CDR1 and CDR2 from the germline V gene are SEHNR and FQNEAQ (reference sequence). V lost 5 bases and J lost 4, with 15 bases in between. The CDR3 spells CASSPPIADYNEQFF. CDR3 DNA: TGTGCCAGCAGCCCACCAATAGCGGATTACAATGAGCAGTTCTTC.

The CDR3 DNA reads as TGTGCCAGCAGCCAAATAGCGGGGGGACGGGGGCTCAATGAGCAGTTCTTC. Its protein product is CASSQIAGGRGLNEQFF. The V call is TRBV3-1, the J call TRBJ2-1, with 10 bases that match TRBD2. Germline CDR1 LGHDT, CDR2 YNNKEL (reference sequence). There are 17 residues in the CDR3. J was trimmed by 6 bases and V by 2 bases; bases with no gene match: 10.

The V and J genes are TRBV7-9 and TRBJ2-3, with TRBD2 matching over 13 bases. J lost 2 bases, V lost 7 bases, and 9 bases had no gene match. This CDR3 has 17 residues. Germline V gene lookup returns CDR1 SEHNR and CDR2 FQNEAQ (reference sequence). Written as DNA, the CDR3 is TGTGCCAGCACCCCCCCGGGACTAGCGGGATACACAGATACGCAGTATTTT. Amino acid sequence: CASTPPGLAGYTDTQYF.

In this sample, this clonotype turned up a few times. This rearrangement joins TRBV15 to TRBJ2-3; D assignment may be TRBD1 or TRBD2 (6 bases each). The CDR3 covers 16 residues. V dropped 0 bases and J dropped 7 bases, with 17 bases sitting between them. Germline CDR1 and CDR2: LNHNV and YYDKDF (reference sequence). The CDR3 reads CATSRDRGRGGNTQYF. The CDR3 DNA sequence: TGTGCCACCAGCAGAGATCGGGGGCGCGGAGGGAATACGCAGTATTTT.

This clonotype came up a few times. The chain has TRBV20-1 and TRBJ2-3, with 9 bases matching TRBD2. Unmatched junction bases numbered 6, after V lost 3 bases and J lost 2 bases. CDR1 is DFQATT, CDR2 SNEGSKA, per germline (reference sequence). The CDR3 has 15 amino acids. The DNA of the CDR3 is TGCAGTGCTAGTCCCCTAGCGGGAAACACAGATACGCAGTATTTT. It encodes CSASPLAGNTDTQYF.

The chain joins TRBV5-5 to TRBJ2-1, with 10 bases identical to TRBD1. Per the germline V gene, CDR1 is SGHKS and CDR2 is YYEKEE (reference sequence). Unmatched junction bases numbered 10, after V lost 2 bases and J lost 8 bases. CDR3 size: 16 residues. CDR3 amino acids: CASSFRGRDRGYEQFF. The CDR3 region has the DNA TGTGCCAGCAGCTTTAGAGGTCGGGACAGGGGCTATGAGCAGTTCTTC.

The chain combines TRBV9 with TRBJ2-3; D gene unclear. Germline V lookup: CDR1 SGDLS, CDR2 YYNGEE. The CDR3 is made up of 15 amino acids. Trimming shortened V by 0 bases and J by 1 base, and 9 bases separated the two germline ends. CDR3 sequence reads: CASSVAGRRTDTQYF. The DNA for the CDR3 is TGTGCCAGCAGCGTAGCGGGCAGGCGCACAGATACGCAGTATTTT. Complete variable domain (other parts from reference TRBV9 and TRBJ2-3): DSGVTQTPKHLITATGQRVTLRCSPRSGDLSVYWYQQSLDQGLQFLIQYYNGEERAKGNILERFSAQQFPDLHSELNLSSLELGDSALYFCASSVAGRRTDTQYFGPGTRLTVL.

The chain recombines TRBV7-9 with TRBJ2-7; TRBD2 agrees at 10 bases. This CDR3 has 13 residues. The V gene end was trimmed by 5 bases and the J gene end by 6 bases; junction bases not matched to a gene: 4. Germline V lookup: CDR1 SEHNR, CDR2 FQNEAQ (reference sequence). CDR3 sequence: CASSGLAGVEQYF. CDR3 bases: TGTGCCAGCAGCGGGCTAGCGGGAGTCGAGCAGTACTTC.